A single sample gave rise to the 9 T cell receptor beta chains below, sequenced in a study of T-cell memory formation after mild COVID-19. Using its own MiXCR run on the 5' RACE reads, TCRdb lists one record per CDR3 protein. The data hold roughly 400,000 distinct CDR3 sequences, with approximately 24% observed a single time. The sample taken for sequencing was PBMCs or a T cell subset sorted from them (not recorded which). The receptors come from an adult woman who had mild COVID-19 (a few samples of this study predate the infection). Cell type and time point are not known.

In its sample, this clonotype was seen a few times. The CDR3 loop is CASSSQERNEQFF. The CDR3 region has the DNA TGTGCCAGCAGCTCCCAAGAAAGGAATGAGCAGTTCTTC. The rearrangement joins TRBV11-2 to TRBJ2-1; the D is unclear. The CDR3 length is 13 residues. Germline-derived CDR1 and CDR2 are SGHAT and FQNNGV. V was trimmed by 4 bases and J by 7 bases, leaving 11 bases between them.

The chain's CDR3 is CATSRPSGGRTDTQYF. The CDR3 bases are TGTGCCACCAGCAGACCGTCAGGCGGGCGCACAGATACGCAGTATTTT. This chain joins TRBV15 and TRBJ2-3, with D tentatively TRBD2 (5 bases). Germline V gene data show CDR1 as LNHNV and CDR2 as YYDKDF (reference sequence). The CDR3 is 16 residues long. Deletions cut 2 bases from V and 1 base from J, with 13 bases between.

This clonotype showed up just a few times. The CDR3 loop is CASSLAHRELVWELLPYNEQFF. As DNA, the CDR3 is TGCGCCAGCAGCTTGGCCCACAGGGAACTAGTCTGGGAACTACTACCCTACAATGAGCAGTTCTTC. The J gene is TRBJ2-1, the V gene TRBV5-1; the D gene is possibly TRBD1 (6 bases). Trimming left V 0 bases short and J 2 bases short, with 30 bases between. CDR1 is SGHRS, CDR2 YFSETQ, per germline. CDR3 length equals 22 residues.

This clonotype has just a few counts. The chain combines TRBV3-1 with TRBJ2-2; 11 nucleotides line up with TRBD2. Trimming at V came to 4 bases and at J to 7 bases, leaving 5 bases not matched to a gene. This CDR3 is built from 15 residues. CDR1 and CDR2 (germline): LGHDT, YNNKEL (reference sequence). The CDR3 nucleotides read TGTGCCAGCAGCCCGTCACTAGCGGGAGTCGGGGAGCTGTTTTTT. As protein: CASSPSLAGVGELFF.

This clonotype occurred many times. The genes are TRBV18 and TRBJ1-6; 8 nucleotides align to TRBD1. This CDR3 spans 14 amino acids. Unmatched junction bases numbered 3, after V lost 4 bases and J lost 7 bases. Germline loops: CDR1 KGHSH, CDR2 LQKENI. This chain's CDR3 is CASSQDRENSPLHF. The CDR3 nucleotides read TGTGCCAGCTCACAGGACAGGGAAAATTCACCCCTCCACTTT. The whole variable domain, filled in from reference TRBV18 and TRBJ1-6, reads NAGVMQNPRHLVRRRGQEARLRCSPMKGHSHVYWYRQLPEEGLKFMVYLQKENIIDESGMPKERFSAEFPKEGPSILRIQQVVRGDSAAYFCASSQDRENSPLHFGNGTRLTVT.

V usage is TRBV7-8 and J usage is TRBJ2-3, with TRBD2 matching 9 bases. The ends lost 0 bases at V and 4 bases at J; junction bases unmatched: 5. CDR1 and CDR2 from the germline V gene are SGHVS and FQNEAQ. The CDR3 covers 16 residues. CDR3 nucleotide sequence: TGTGCCAGCAGCTTAGCGGTAGCGGGAGACGCAGATACGCAGTATTTT. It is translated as CASSLAVAGDADTQYF.

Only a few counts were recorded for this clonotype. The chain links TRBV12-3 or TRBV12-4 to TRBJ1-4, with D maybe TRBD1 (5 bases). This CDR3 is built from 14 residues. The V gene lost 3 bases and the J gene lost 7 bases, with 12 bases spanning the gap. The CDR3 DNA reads TGTGCCAGCAGTTTGGCAGGGTGGGTTGAAAAACTGTTTTTT. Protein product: CASSLAGWVEKLFF.

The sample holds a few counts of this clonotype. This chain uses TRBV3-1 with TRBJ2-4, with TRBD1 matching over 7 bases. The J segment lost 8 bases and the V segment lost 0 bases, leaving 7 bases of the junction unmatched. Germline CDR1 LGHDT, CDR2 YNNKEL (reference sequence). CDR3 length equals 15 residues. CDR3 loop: CASSQDLGGEDIQYF. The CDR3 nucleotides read TGTGCCAGCAGCCAAGATTTAGGGGGCGAGGACATTCAGTACTTC.

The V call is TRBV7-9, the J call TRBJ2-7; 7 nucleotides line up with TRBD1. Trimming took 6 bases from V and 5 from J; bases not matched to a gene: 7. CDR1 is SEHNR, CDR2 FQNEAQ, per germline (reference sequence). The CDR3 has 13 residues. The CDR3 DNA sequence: TGTGCCAGCAGTACCGGGACAGTCGACGAGCAGTACTTC. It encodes CASSTGTVDEQYF. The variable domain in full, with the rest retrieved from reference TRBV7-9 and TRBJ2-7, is DTGVSQNPRHKITKRGQNVTFRCDPISEHNRLYWYRQTLGQGPEFLTYFQNEAQLEKSRLLSDRFSAERPKGSFSTLEIQRTEQGDSAMYLCASSTGTVDEQYFGPGTRLTVT.